This passage covers 32 T cell receptor beta chains from one sample sequenced in a study of vaccination and CD4 T cells after COVID-19. The Oncomine TCR Beta short-read assay generated sequence data from the DNA of cultured CD4+ T cells. MiXCR, run by TCRdb on the PCR reads, gives a single entry per CDR3 protein. The profile shows more than 5,500 distinct CDR3 sequences, about 26% of them singletons. Noted treatment: 10-day PBMC culture with coronavirus spike peptide pools or control peptides (ViraFEST assay). Collection of the unexposed donor's CD4+ T cells took place before the COVID-19 pandemic (2011-2018). Their antigen targets remain unknown. The sequenced sample consisted of CD4+ T cells from blood, cultured in vitro. These receptors came from a human donor in good health.

There are a few counts of this clonotype. V gene TRBV20-1 combines with J gene TRBJ1-1, with D maybe TRBD1 (6 bases). Germline V gene data show CDR1 as DFQATT and CDR2 as SNEGSKA (reference sequence). CDR3 length: 14 residues. The ends were cut back, 3 bases at V and 1 base at J, with 12 bases in the middle. CDR3 sequence reads: CSASMGAGNTEAFF. The CDR3 coding sequence is TGCAGTGCTAGTATGGGGGCCGGGAACACTGAAGCTTTCTTT.

This chain uses TRBV18 with TRBJ1-5; tentatively, D is TRBD1 (6 bases). CDR3 length: 15 amino acids. Trimming cost V 3 bases and J 6 bases, with 15 bases left between them. CDR1 is KGHSH and CDR2 is LQKENI in the germline V gene. The CDR3 reads CASSPFSGAVQPQHF. The CDR3 DNA sequence: TGTGCCAGCTCACCGTTTTCAGGGGCCGTTCAGCCCCAGCATTTT. Variable domain in full (rest from reference TRBV18 and TRBJ1-5): NAGVMQNPRHLVRRRGQEARLRCSPMKGHSHVYWYRQLPEEGLKFMVYLQKENIIDESGMPKERFSAEFPKEGPSILRIQQVVRGDSAAYFCASSPFSGAVQPQHFGDGTRLSIL.

The gene calls are TRBV6-4 and TRBJ2-2; D may be TRBD1 or TRBD2 (6 bases each). Between the trimmed V and J ends, which lost 6 bases and 7 bases, there was a span of 12 bases. Per germline, CDR1 MRHNA and CDR2 SNTAGT. The CDR3 covers 13 residues. In nucleotides, the CDR3 is TGTGCCAGCAGGGGGGGCGAAGGCGGGGAGCTGTTTTTT. Protein product: CASRGGEGGELFF.

V usage is TRBV27 and J usage is TRBJ2-6; possible D gene TRBD2, 6 bases. The CDR3 spans 15 residues. The germline gives CDR1 MNHEY, CDR2 SMNVEV (reference sequence). Trimming took off 4 bases at V and 0 bases at J, with 7 bases between the two ends. CDR3 coding DNA: TGTGCCAGCAGTTGGGAGGCCTCTGGGGCCAACGTCCTGACTTTC. The encoded protein is CASSWEASGANVLTF.

This clonotype was seen only a few times. This chain connects TRBV6-1 to TRBJ2-1; 13 positions match TRBD2. V lost 8 bases to trimming and J lost 7 bases; unmatched junction nucleotides: 5. The CDR3 spans 14 residues. Germline V gene lookup returns CDR1 MNHNS and CDR2 SASEGT. CDR3 DNA sequence: TGTGCCAGCCAACTAGCGGGGGGGCCAAATGAGCAGTTCTTC. Translation gives CASQLAGGPNEQFF.

The chain employs TRBV6-1 and TRBJ2-3, with TRBD1 identical over 8 bases. The CDR3 contains 15 residues. Germline trimming cut 5 bases from V and 2 bases from J; bases unmatched to any gene: 6. Germline-derived CDR1 and CDR2 are MNHNS and SASEGT. The CDR3 loop reads CASSSTGGPTDTQYF. The CDR3, as DNA: TGTGCCAGCAGTAGCACAGGGGGTCCCACAGATACGCAGTATTTT.

Sample share makes this clonotype medium-sized. The V and J genes are TRBV27 and TRBJ1-1; 7 positions match TRBD1. In germline, CDR1 is MNHEY, CDR2 SMNVEV (reference sequence). This CDR3 comprises 14 residues. The V and J ends lost 3 bases and 4 bases, in that order; junction bases with no gene match: 5. The CDR3 protein is CASSLRTGVTEAFF. DNA for the CDR3: TGTGCCAGCAGTTTGCGGACAGGAGTCACTGAAGCTTTCTTT.

The V call is TRBV19, the J call TRBJ1-2; 8 positions agree with TRBD1. Germline CDR1 LNHDA, CDR2 SQIVND (reference sequence). V gave up 4 bases and J gave up 7 bases; unmatched junction bases: 8. The CDR3 loop spans 14 amino acids. Here the CDR3 reads CASSTGQGLGGYTF. The CDR3 region has the DNA TGTGCCAGTAGTACCGGACAGGGACTCGGTGGCTACACCTTC.

This clonotype turned up a few times. The chain carries TRBV19 and TRBJ1-2; a possible D gene is TRBD1 (6 bases). V lost 1 base and J 8 bases, leaving 17 bases between the germline ends. The germline V gene has CDR1 LNHDA and CDR2 SQIVND (reference sequence). The CDR3 is 15 amino acids. The CDR3 DNA sequence: TGTGCCAGTAGTATAGCCGCGGGGGCTAAGGCGGGCTACACCTTC. Translation gives CASSIAAGAKAGYTF.

The chain employs TRBV2 and TRBJ1-1; 7 bases line up with TRBD1. The CDR3 is 14 amino acids. The trim removed 3 bases at V and 2 bases at J, leaving 3 bases unmatched. Germline values: CDR1 SNHLY, CDR2 FYNNEI. The CDR3 loop reads CASSDRTGNTEAFF. CDR3 DNA: TGTGCCAGCAGTGACAGGACAGGTAACACTGAAGCTTTCTTT.

This clonotype was detected a few times. This rearrangement joins TRBV6-4 to TRBJ2-1; 8 bases agree with TRBD2. J gave up 8 bases and V 6 bases, and 12 bases lay outside the gene matches. The germline V gene has CDR1 MRHNA and CDR2 SNTAGT. This CDR3 has 15 residues. The CDR3 DNA is TGTGCCAGCAGCGCCGGGACTAGAGAACACGATGAGCAGTTCTTC. This sequence encodes CASSAGTREHDEQFF.

This clonotype was counted only a few times. The rearrangement joins TRBV5-5 to TRBJ2-7; weak D call: TRBD2 (5 bases). Trimming cost V 1 base and J 7 bases, with 21 bases left between them. CDR3 length: 16 amino acids. CDR1 and CDR2 (germline): SGHKS, YYEKEE (reference sequence). The chain's CDR3 is CASSLSGSSALREQYF. As DNA, the CDR3 is TGTGCCAGCAGCTTGTCGGGGTCATCGGCCCTTCGGGAGCAGTACTTC. Based on the CDR3 plus reference TRBV5-5 and TRBJ2-7, the full variable domain is DAGVTQSPTHLIKTRGQQVTLRCSPISGHKSVSWYQQVLGQGPQFIFQYYEKEERGRGNFPDRFSARQFPNYSSELNVNALLLGDSALYLCASSLSGSSALREQYFGPGTRLTVT.

A few counts support this clonotype. The rearrangement uses TRBV7-3 and TRBJ2-2; D gene ambiguous. The CDR3 totals 13 residues. Germline V CDR1 and CDR2: SGHTA, FQGTGA. The V and J ends lost 1 base and 6 bases respectively, with 6 bases between them. The CDR3 DNA sequence: TGTGCCAGCAGCTTAATTAGGTCCGGGGAGCTGTTTTTT. This gives the protein CASSLIRSGELFF. The whole variable domain, filled in from reference TRBV7-3 and TRBJ2-2, reads GAGVSQTPSNKVTEKGKYVELRCDPISGHTALYWYRQSLGQGPEFLIYFQGTGAADDSGLPNDRFFAVRPEGSVSTLKIQRTERGDSAVYLCASSLIRSGELFFGEGSRLTVL.

This chain connects TRBV2 to TRBJ1-1; D gene ambiguous. The V and J ends lost 8 bases and 4 bases respectively, with 11 bases between them. Germline loops: CDR1 SNHLY, CDR2 FYNNEI. The length of the CDR3 is 12 residues. CDR3 protein: CASGGHPTEAFF. Written as DNA, the CDR3 is TGTGCCAGCGGAGGTCACCCCACTGAAGCTTTCTTT.

This clonotype has just a few counts. This chain joins TRBV7-3 and TRBJ2-2; 7 positions match TRBD2. This CDR3 is 15 amino acids long. The junction had 9 bases not matched to a gene; V was cut back by 5 bases and J by 6 bases. CDR1 is SGHTA, CDR2 FQGTGA, per germline. The CDR3: CASSQTSSPPGELFF. DNA of the CDR3: TGTGCCAGCAGCCAGACTAGCTCCCCACCCGGGGAGCTGTTTTTT.

This clonotype was recorded a few times. The V gene is TRBV20-1, the J gene TRBJ2-5; TRBD2 is a possible D gene (6 bases). The CDR3 extends over 19 amino acids. Trimming pared 5 bases from V and 2 bases from J, leaving 30 bases between. CDR1 and CDR2 (germline): DFQATT, SNEGSKA (reference sequence). The CDR3 protein is CSAVTGDGHFPDLQETQYF. The CDR3 region has the DNA TGCAGTGCTGTTACGGGGGACGGTCATTTCCCAGACCTTCAAGAGACCCAGTACTTC.

Comments on this clonotype: At one boundary the junction diverges from the germline segment, which might be a read error. The V gene is TRBV19, the J gene TRBJ1-6; D not certain. Germline CDR1 and CDR2: LNHDA and SQIVND (reference sequence). The CDR3 extends over 13 amino acids. The CDR3 nucleotides are TGTGCCAGAAGTATGATGGCCCGGGCACCCCTCCACTTT. It yields the protein CARSMMARAPLHF.

The chain uses TRBV5-8 and TRBJ2-5; perhaps TRBD1 as D (5 bases). Per the germline V gene, CDR1 is SGHTS and CDR2 is YDEGEE. V was pared by 0 bases and J by 5 bases, with 8 bases between. The CDR3 has 13 residues. In nucleotides, the CDR3 is TGTGCCAGCAGCTTGGCAGGGCGGGAGACCCAGTACTTC. Amino acids: CASSLAGRETQYF.

This sequence joins TRBV2 and TRBJ2-5; perhaps TRBD2 as D (7 bases). The CDR3 sequence is 14 residues long. Per germline, CDR1 SNHLY and CDR2 FYNNEI. The V gene lost 6 bases and the J gene lost 0 bases, with 11 bases spanning the gap. In DNA, the CDR3 is TGTGCCAGCAGCAAGGGGGGGTACCAAGAGACCCAGTACTTC. This sequence encodes CASSKGGYQETQYF.

This clonotype was seen only a few times. This sequence joins TRBV19 and TRBJ2-7; no clear D. Germline CDR1 reads LNHDA; CDR2 reads SQIVND (reference sequence). There are 15 residues in the CDR3. Between the trimmed V and J ends, which lost 4 bases and 0 bases, there was a span of 13 bases. The CDR3 coding sequence is TGTGCCAGTAGTACAACACGGACCTCCTCCTACGAGCAGTACTTC. Amino acids: CASSTTRTSSYEQYF.

The chain combines TRBV25-1 with TRBJ1-2; tentatively, D is TRBD1 (5 bases). This CDR3 is 14 amino acids long. Germline values: CDR1 MGHDK, CDR2 SYGVNS. V lost 1 base and J 4 bases, leaving 10 bases between the germline ends. CDR3 DNA sequence: TGTGCCAGCAGTGAATGGGGCAGGGCCTATGGCTACACCTTC. Translation gives CASSEWGRAYGYTF.

The chain links TRBV18 to TRBJ1-2; no definite D call. The germline V gene encodes CDR1 KGHSH and CDR2 LQKENI. The CDR3 length is 15 residues. V was shortened by 2 bases and J by 8 bases, with 18 bases between the two germline ends. The CDR3 bases are TGTGCCAGCTCACCAGTAACCACAGACTTACGGGGCTACACCTTC. Translating it yields CASSPVTTDLRGYTF.

The chain links TRBV20-1 to TRBJ1-4; D possibly corresponds to TRBD1 (5 bases). CDR1 and CDR2 (germline): DFQATT, SNEGSKA (reference sequence). V was clipped by 0 bases and J by 8 bases, with 10 bases between them. There are 13 residues in the CDR3. The CDR3 DNA reads TGCAGTGCTAGAGATCTACAGGTCGAAAAACTGTTTTTT. Its protein product is CSARDLQVEKLFF.

This clonotype showed up just a few times. The V call is TRBV6-4, the J call TRBJ2-3; 8 nucleotides align to TRBD2. The CDR3 consists of 15 residues. V was pared by 0 bases and J by 1 base, with 0 bases of the junction left unmatched. Germline loops: CDR1 MRHNA, CDR2 SNTAGT. The chain's CDR3 is CASSDSSGGTDTQYF. The CDR3 bases are TGTGCCAGCAGTGACTCTAGCGGGGGCACAGATACGCAGTATTTT.

The J gene is TRBJ1-6, the V gene TRBV20-1; D might be TRBD1 (6 bases). V lost 3 bases and J lost 12, with 12 bases in between. The CDR3 consists of 12 residues. CDR1 is DFQATT, CDR2 SNEGSKA, per germline (reference sequence). CDR3 loop: CSASTGSRPLHF. As DNA, the CDR3 is TGCAGTGCTAGCACAGGGTCCAGACCCCTCCACTTT.

The genes are TRBV20-1 and TRBJ1-1, with unresolved D. CDR1 is DFQATT, CDR2 SNEGSKA, per germline (reference sequence). This CDR3 contains 12 residues. The V gene lost 2 bases and the J gene lost 0 bases, with 4 bases spanning the gap. CDR3 nucleotide sequence: TGCAGTGCTAGACGGGTGAACACTGAAGCTTTCTTT. As protein: CSARRVNTEAFF.

The chain employs TRBV6-1 and TRBJ2-7, with 10 positions matching TRBD1. The CDR3 contains 15 residues. V lost 2 bases, J lost 2 bases, and 3 bases stayed unmatched. Germline V gives CDR1 MNHNS, CDR2 SASEGT. The CDR3 sequence is CASSEQGTGAYEQYF. For the CDR3, the DNA is TGTGCCAGCAGTGAACAAGGGACAGGGGCCTACGAGCAGTACTTC.

The chain has TRBV7-7 and TRBJ2-5; D is uncertain. The V and J ends lost 3 bases and 4 bases respectively, with 9 bases between them. Germline V lookup: CDR1 SSHAT, CDR2 FNYEAQ (reference sequence). There are 13 residues in the CDR3. CDR3 nucleotide sequence: TGTGCCAGCAGCTTGAACTTGGGAGAGACCCAGTACTTC. Translating gives CASSLNLGETQYF. The whole variable domain, filled in from reference TRBV7-7 and TRBJ2-5, reads GAGVSQSPRYKVTKRGQDVTLRCDPISSHATLYWYQQALGQGPEFLTYFNYEAQPDKSGLPSDRFSAERPEGSISTLTIQRTEQRDSAMYRCASSLNLGETQYFGPGTRLLVL.

Only a few counts were recorded for this clonotype. The chain combines TRBV20-1 with TRBJ1-5; 7 bases align to TRBD1. Trimming at V came to 1 base and at J to 4 bases, leaving 1 base not matched to a gene. CDR3 length: 13 residues. Germline-derived CDR1 and CDR2 are DFQATT and SNEGSKA (reference sequence). The CDR3 DNA sequence: TGCAGTGCTAGAGGGGACAGAAATCAGCCCCAGCATTTT. It yields the protein CSARGDRNQPQHF.

V is TRBV6-5 and J is TRBJ1-1; D is unresolved. Germline CDR1 and CDR2: MNHEY and SVGAGI. CDR3 length: 15 amino acids. V was clipped by 2 bases and J by 2 bases, with 12 bases between them. DNA of the CDR3: TGTGCCAGCAGTTACGAAGGACGAATCAACACTGAAGCTTTCTTT. As protein: CASSYEGRINTEAFF.

This clonotype counts as medium-sized. This chain joins TRBV27 and TRBJ1-2; tentatively, D is TRBD1 (6 bases). Trimming cost V 4 bases and J 4 bases, with 10 bases left between them. There are 13 residues in the CDR3. Germline V gene lookup returns CDR1 MNHEY and CDR2 SMNVEV (reference sequence). CDR3 loop: CASSSLGAYGYTF. CDR3 sequence (DNA): TGTGCCAGCAGTTCCCTGGGGGCCTATGGCTACACCTTC.

This chain connects TRBV2 to TRBJ1-2; TRBD1 might be the D (5 bases). Germline V gives CDR1 SNHLY, CDR2 FYNNEI. The CDR3 is 12 residues long. With 2 bases removed from V and 6 bases from J, the gap between germline ends came to 7 bases. CDR3 nucleotide sequence: TGTGCCAGCAGTGAACAGGGCGATGGCTACACCTTC. This translates into CASSEQGDGYTF.